This is a list of T cell receptor beta chains from one sample in a study of blood T cells in healthy people across ages. MiXCR, applied by TCRdb to the 5' RACE reads, yields one record per CDR3 protein. The table lists 800,000 to 950,000 distinct CDR3 sequences, approximately 35% of them singletons. The sequenced sample consisted of blood. These receptors were collected from a man aged 18 to 29 in good health. CDR3s include the opening cysteine and the closing phenylalanine or tryptophan. The D gene is left open where the match is weak. Clone size is given for some rows only: seen once, a few or many times, or a class if the clone is expanded.

clone_size	d_call	v_call	j_call	cdr3_nt	cdr3_aa
NA	NA	TRBV20-1	TRBJ2-3	TGCAGTGCTAGTGGGGGATACTCCACAGATACGCAGTATTTT	CSASGGYSTDTQYF
NA	TRBD2	TRBV9	TRBJ2-7	TGTGCCAGCAGCGTAACGGGGGGGGTCAATGAGCAGTACTTC	CASSVTGGVNEQYF
NA	NA	TRBV20-1	TRBJ2-1	TGCAGTGCTCCGCGCAAAAATAATGAGCAGTTCTTC	CSAPRKNNEQFF
NA	TRBD1	TRBV10-3	TRBJ1-1	TGTGCCATCAGTGTCACGGACAGGGGGAACACTGAAGCTTTCTTT	CAISVTDRGNTEAFF
NA	NA	TRBV12-5	TRBJ2-7	TGTGCTAGTGGTTACAGTTCCTACGAGCAGTACTTC	CASGYSSYEQYF
few	TRBD1	TRBV20-1	TRBJ2-1	TGCAGTGCTAGAGACCCTCAGGGGGTGATATTAAATGAGCAGTTCTTC	CSARDPQGVILNEQFF
few	TRBD1	TRBV5-1	TRBJ2-3	TGCGCCAGCAGCCACACCGGGACAGGGGTATCAGATACGCAGTATTTT	CASSHTGTGVSDTQYF
NA	NA	TRBV5-6	TRBJ2-5	TGTGCCAGCAGCTTGATTGCGGTACGAGGGGAGACCCAGTACTTC	CASSLIAVRGETQYF
NA	TRBD1	TRBV27	TRBJ2-3	TGTGCCAGCAGTTCATACAGGGGGACACGCACAGATACGCAGTATTTT	CASSSYRGTRTDTQYF
few	NA	TRBV5-1	TRBJ2-7	TGCGCCAGCACACCCCGGGTCACAGGGTCCAATGAGCAGTACTTC	CASTPRVTGSNEQYF
NA	TRBD1	TRBV20-1	TRBJ2-1	TGCAGTGCTGAGAGCCCCGGGACAGGGGGCCAAGAGCAGTTCTTC	CSAESPGTGGQEQFF
NA	NA	TRBV4-3	TRBJ1-2	TGCGCCAGCAGCCAAGACACTATAGCTAACTATGGCTACACCTTC	CASSQDTIANYGYTF
NA	NA	TRBV6-5	TRBJ1-3	TGTGCCAGCAGTTATCCGGGGAGTGGAAGCACCATATATTTT	CASSYPGSGSTIYF
many	TRBD1	TRBV20-1	TRBJ2-7	TGCAGTGCTGCTGGGACAGGGGGCTACGAGCAGTACTTC	CSAAGTGGYEQYF
many	TRBD1	TRBV5-6	TRBJ2-3	TGTGCCAGCGGGTTCGGGACAGGGGTCGCAGATACGCAGTATTTT	CASGFGTGVADTQYF
NA	NA	TRBV3-1	TRBJ1-3	TGTGCCAGCGGACGGGGGACCATATATTTT	CASGRGTIYF
few	NA	TRBV5-5	TRBJ1-1	TGTGCCAGCAGCGTCGGGGCGCCTGAAGCTTTCTTT	CASSVGAPEAFF
NA	TRBD1	TRBV20-1	TRBJ2-3	TGCAGTCAACAGGGGGCCTCCCAAACAGATACGCAGTATTTT	CSQQGASQTDTQYF
few	NA	TRBV12-3/TRBV12-4	TRBJ1-6	TGTGCCAGCAGTTCCCAGGGAAATAATTCACCCCTCCACTTT	CASSSQGNNSPLHF
NA	NA	TRBV2	TRBJ1-2	TGTGCCAGCGTACCAGTCCGGGACCCTTGGGATGGCTACACCTTC	CASVPVRDPWDGYTF
NA	NA	TRBV3-1	TRBJ2-3	TGTGCCAGCAGCCGACCCGATATCACAGATACGCAGTATTTT	CASSRPDITDTQYF
NA	NA	TRBV7-3	TRBJ2-1	TGTGCCAGCAGCTTATTCGAGGGCGGGGAGCAGTTCTTC	CASSLFEGGEQFF
few	NA	TRBV12-3/TRBV12-4	TRBJ2-7	TGTGCCAGCAGCCACGACCGGGACACCTACTACGAGCAGTACTTC	CASSHDRDTYYEQYF
NA	TRBD1	TRBV2	TRBJ2-2	TGTGCCAGCAGACTCCCCGGGACAGGGAGCCCCGGGGAGCTGTTTTTT	CASRLPGTGSPGELFF
NA	TRBD1	TRBV6-6	TRBJ2-2	TGTGCCAGCAAGAGTCCGGGACAGGGAGGAGGCACCGGGGAGCTGTTTTTT	CASKSPGQGGGTGELFF
many	TRBD1	TRBV5-1	TRBJ1-6	TGCGCCAGCAACTACGGGACAGGGCGTTCACCCCTCCACTTT	CASNYGTGRSPLHF
NA	NA	TRBV9	TRBJ1-2	TGTGCCAGCAGCGACAGGTTTGGGGTTTATAACTATGGCTACACCTTC	CASSDRFGVYNYGYTF
few	NA	TRBV5-1	TRBJ2-7	TGCGCCAGCAGCTTGGAACCAGGGATTGACGAGCAGTACTTC	CASSLEPGIDEQYF
NA	NA	TRBV18	TRBJ1-3	TGTGCCAGCTCGCTAGCGGTACCGACCACGAACTCTGGAAACACCATATATTTT	CASSLAVPTTNSGNTIYF
NA	NA	TRBV5-1	TRBJ1-6	TGCGCCAGCAGCTGGACCACTCAAAGCTATAATTCACCCCTCCACTTT	CASSWTTQSYNSPLHF
few	NA	TRBV16	TRBJ1-5	TGTGCCAGCAGCCAATCACTCAATCAGCCCCAGCATTTT	CASSQSLNQPQHF
NA	TRBD2	TRBV7-9	TRBJ2-7	TGTGCCAGCAGCGGGACTAGACTACCCTACGAGCAGTACTTC	CASSGTRLPYEQYF
NA	TRBD1	TRBV27	TRBJ1-4	TGTGCCAGCAGTCAAACCGGGACAGTCGGAGAAAAACTGTTTTTT	CASSQTGTVGEKLFF
few	TRBD1	TRBV20-1	TRBJ2-5	TGCAGTGCTCCCCAGGCCGACAGGGGGGTCCAAGAGACCCAGTACTTC	CSAPQADRGVQETQYF
few	TRBD2	TRBV30	TRBJ2-5	TGTGCCTGGAGCGCGGGGGTATCGTACCAAGAGACCCAGTACTTC	CAWSAGVSYQETQYF
few	TRBD1	TRBV15	TRBJ2-4	TGTGCCACCAGCAGCCTGATGACAGGGTCTCGGAACATTCAGTACTTC	CATSSLMTGSRNIQYF
NA	TRBD2	TRBV6-2/TRBV6-3	TRBJ2-2	TGTGCCAGCACCTCGGGAGGGGGGAACACCGGGGAGCTGTTTTTT	CASTSGGGNTGELFF
many	TRBD2	TRBV30	TRBJ2-3	TGTGCCTCGCGACTAGCGGGGGAAACAGATACGCAGTATTTT	CASRLAGETDTQYF
few	TRBD1	TRBV6-1	TRBJ2-2	TGTGCCAGCAGTGAAGCGCTAGAGACAGGGGGCATCCCCGGGGAGCTGTTTTTT	CASSEALETGGIPGELFF
NA	NA	TRBV9	TRBJ1-2	TGTGCCAGCAGCGTACCGGAGGGTGGGTTCTATGGCTACACCTTC	CASSVPEGGFYGYTF
many	NA	TRBV20-1	TRBJ1-2	TGCAGTGCTAGAGATGGGCAGGGGAACTATGGCTACACCTTC	CSARDGQGNYGYTF
few	TRBD2	TRBV10-3	TRBJ2-3	TGTGCCATTAATAGCGGGGGGCTGGATACGCAGTATTTT	CAINSGGLDTQYF
few	NA	TRBV7-9	TRBJ1-2	TGTGCCAGCAACGTGGCGGTTGCTGGCTACACCTTC	CASNVAVAGYTF